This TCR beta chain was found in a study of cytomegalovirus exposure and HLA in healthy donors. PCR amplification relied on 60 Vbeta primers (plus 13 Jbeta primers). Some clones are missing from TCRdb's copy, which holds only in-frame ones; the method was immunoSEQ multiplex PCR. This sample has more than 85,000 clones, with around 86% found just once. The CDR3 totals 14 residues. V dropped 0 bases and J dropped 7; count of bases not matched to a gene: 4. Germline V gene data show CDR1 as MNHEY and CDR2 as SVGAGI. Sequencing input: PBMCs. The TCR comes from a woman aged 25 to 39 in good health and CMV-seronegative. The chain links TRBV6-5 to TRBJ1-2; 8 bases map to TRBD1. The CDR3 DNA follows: TGTGCCAGCAGTTACTCGGGACAGGCAAGTGGCTACACCTTC. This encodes CASSYSGQASGYTF.